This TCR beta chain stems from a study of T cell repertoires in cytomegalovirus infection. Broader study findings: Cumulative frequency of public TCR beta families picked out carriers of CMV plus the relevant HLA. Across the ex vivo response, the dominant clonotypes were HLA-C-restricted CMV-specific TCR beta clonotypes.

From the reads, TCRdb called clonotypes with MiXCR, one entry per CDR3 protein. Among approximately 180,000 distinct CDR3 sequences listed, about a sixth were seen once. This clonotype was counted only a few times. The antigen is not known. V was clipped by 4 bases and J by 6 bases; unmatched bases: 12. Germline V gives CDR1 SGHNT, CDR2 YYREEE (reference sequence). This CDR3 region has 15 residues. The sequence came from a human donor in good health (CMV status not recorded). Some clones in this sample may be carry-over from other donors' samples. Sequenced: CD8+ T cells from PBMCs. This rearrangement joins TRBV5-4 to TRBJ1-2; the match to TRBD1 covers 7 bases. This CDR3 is CASSIRSDREDGYTF. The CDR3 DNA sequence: TGTGCCAGCAGCATACGTTCCGACAGGGAGGATGGCTACACCTTC.